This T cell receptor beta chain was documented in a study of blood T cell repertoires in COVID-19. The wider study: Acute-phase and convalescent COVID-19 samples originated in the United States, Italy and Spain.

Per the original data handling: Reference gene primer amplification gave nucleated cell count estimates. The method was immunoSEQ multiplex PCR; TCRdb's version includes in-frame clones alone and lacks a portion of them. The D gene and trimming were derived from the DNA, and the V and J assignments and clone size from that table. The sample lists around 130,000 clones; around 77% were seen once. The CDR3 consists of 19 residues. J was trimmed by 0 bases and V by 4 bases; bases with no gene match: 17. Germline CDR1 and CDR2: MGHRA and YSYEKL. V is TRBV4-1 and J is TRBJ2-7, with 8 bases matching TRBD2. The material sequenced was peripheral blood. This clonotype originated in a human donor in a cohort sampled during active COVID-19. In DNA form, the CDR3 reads TGCGCCAGCAGCCCCAGAGCGGGAGTGGGCTTTGTGGCCTCCTACGAGCAGTACTTC. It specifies CASSPRAGVGFVASYEQYF.